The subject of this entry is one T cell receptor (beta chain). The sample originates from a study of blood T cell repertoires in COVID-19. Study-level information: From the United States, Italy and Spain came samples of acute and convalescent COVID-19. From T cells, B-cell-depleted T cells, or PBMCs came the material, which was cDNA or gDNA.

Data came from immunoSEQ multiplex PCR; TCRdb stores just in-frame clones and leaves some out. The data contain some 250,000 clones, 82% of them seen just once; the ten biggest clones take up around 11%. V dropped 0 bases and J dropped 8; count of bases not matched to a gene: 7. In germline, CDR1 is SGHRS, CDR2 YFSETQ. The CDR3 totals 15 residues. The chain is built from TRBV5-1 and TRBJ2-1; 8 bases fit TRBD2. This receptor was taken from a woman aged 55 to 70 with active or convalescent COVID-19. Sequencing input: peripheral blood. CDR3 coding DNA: TGCGCCAGCAGCTTGGATGGGACTAGGCACGATGAGCAGTTCTTC. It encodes CASSLDGTRHDEQFF.